The present entry profiles one T cell receptor beta chain with its context. Methods used by the authors: Using reference gene primer amplification, nucleated cell counts were estimated. Here immunoSEQ multiplex PCR was the method, and the copy in TCRdb shows in-frame clones only, minus some. Clone size and the V and J calls come from that table; the DNA yielded D and trimming. The sample records around 200,000 clones, roughly nine tenths being singletons. This sample is drawn from a study of blood T cell repertoires in COVID-19. Turning to the study itself: From the United States, Italy and Spain came samples of acute and convalescent COVID-19. Nucleic acid was either cDNA or gDNA, and it came from T cells, B-cell-depleted T cells, or PBMCs.

The V gene end was trimmed by 8 bases and the J gene end by 2 bases; junction bases not matched to a gene: 4. The V gene's germline CDR1 is MDHEN and CDR2 SYDVKM. The CDR3 loop spans 13 amino acids. Sequencing was done on a sample of peripheral blood. This clonotype was sampled from a man in his forties with acute or convalescent COVID-19. V is TRBV28 and J is TRBJ2-3; 7 nucleotides line up with TRBD1. CDR3 in amino acids: CASRQGNTDTQYF. The DNA for the CDR3 is TGTGCCAGCCGACAGGGAAACACAGATACGCAGTATTTT.